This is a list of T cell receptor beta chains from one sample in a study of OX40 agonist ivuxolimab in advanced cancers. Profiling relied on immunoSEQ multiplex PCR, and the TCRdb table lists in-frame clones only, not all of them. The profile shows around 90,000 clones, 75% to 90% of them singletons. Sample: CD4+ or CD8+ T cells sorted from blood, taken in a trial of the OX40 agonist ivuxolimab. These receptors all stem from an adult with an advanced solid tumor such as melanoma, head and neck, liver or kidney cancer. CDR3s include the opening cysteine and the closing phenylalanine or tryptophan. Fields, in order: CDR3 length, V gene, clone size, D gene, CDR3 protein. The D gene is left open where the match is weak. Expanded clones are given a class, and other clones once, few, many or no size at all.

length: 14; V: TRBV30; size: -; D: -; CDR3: CAWSVQGGRTEAFF
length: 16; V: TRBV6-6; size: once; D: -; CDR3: CASSYSSTGYNSPLHF
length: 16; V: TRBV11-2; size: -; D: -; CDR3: CASSPYGGLIPGELFF
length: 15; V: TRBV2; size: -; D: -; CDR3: CASSAGAVIGQPQHF
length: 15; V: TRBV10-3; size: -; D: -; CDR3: CAISDQGGRSGELFF
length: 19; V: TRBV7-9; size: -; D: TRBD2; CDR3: CASSLGPGTISSNTGELFF
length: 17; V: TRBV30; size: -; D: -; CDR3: CAWTLTGGILSTDTQYF
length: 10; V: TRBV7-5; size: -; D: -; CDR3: CARSWGKAFF
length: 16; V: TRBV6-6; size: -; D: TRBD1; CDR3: CASSYLAGTGGYEQYF
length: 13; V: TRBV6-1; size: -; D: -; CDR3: CASSEGRDLGYTF
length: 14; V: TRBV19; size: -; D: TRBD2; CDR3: CASSIAGKAYEQYF
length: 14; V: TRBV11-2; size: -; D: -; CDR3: CASSFGSGPSEQYF
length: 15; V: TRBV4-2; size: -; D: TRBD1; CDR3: CASSQLGQGASEQYF
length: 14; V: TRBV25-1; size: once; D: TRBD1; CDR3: CASSVTGPNTEAFF
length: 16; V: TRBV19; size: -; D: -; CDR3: CASSTLFLEEGNTIYF
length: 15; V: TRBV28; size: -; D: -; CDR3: CASRRAASSNEKLFF
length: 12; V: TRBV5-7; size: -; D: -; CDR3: CASSRPQETQYF
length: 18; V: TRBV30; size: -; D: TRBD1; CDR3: CAWSASGQGLSGANVLTF
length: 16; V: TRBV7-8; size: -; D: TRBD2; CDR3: CASSSRLAGESDTQYF
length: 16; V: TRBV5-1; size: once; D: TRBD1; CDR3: CASSLAGGRGTTEAFF
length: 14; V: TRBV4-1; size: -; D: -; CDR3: CASSQAQGTDTQYF
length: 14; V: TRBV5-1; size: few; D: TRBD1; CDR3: CASHRTGGTETQYF
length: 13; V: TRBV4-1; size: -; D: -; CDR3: CASSHAPWRVPTF
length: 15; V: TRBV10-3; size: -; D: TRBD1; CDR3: CAISARGWDQETQYF
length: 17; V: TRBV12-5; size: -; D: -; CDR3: CASGLTLGASVSDTQYF
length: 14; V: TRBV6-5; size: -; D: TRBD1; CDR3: CASSWDRINSPLHF
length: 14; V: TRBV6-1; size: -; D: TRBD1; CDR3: CASSERRGIYGYTF
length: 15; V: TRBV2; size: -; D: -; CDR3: CASSPGASYNNEQFF
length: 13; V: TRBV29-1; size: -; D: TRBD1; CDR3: CSVEPGGRIEAFF
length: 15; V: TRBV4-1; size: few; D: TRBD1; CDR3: CASSQEGQGTDTQYF
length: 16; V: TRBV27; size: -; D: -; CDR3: CASSPPDGWGTGELFF
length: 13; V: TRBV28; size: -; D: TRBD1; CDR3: CASSLARQGAAFF
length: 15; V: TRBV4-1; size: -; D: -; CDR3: CASSQDARENQPQHF
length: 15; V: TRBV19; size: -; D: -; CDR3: CASSPYRTGNQPQHF
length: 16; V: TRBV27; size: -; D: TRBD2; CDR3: CASSSLAGGFGDEQFF
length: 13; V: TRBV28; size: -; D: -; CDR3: CASREAGDQPQHF
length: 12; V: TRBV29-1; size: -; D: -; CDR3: CSARNPSYEQYF
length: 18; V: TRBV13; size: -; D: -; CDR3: CASSLARPTDSPRSPLHF
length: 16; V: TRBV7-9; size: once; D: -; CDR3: CASSLPGPQGTDTQYF
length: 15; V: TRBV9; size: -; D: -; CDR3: CASSLDGKGGETQYF